Shown below are 32 T cell receptor beta chains from a single sample sequenced in a study of T cells in localized non-small cell lung cancer. Data came from immunoSEQ multiplex PCR; TCRdb stores just in-frame clones and leaves some out. The table records under 20,000 clones, around 89% of them present only once. Sample: peripheral blood, taken before any cancer treatment. Receptors originate from a female donor over 55 with stage III squamous cell lung carcinoma.

The V call is TRBV6-5, the J call TRBJ1-1, with a tentative D call TRBD1 (6 bases). The CDR3 spans 14 residues. The germline V and J ends were trimmed by 7 bases and 5 bases, with 17 bases remaining between them. The germline CDR1 and CDR2 sequences are MNHEY and SVGAGI. CDR3 protein: CASTKGGDGTEAFF. CDR3 nucleotides: TGTGCCAGCACTAAGGGGGGCGACGGAACTGAAGCTTTCTTT.

This clone was counted only a few times. J is TRBJ2-2 and V is TRBV19; D remains ambiguous. The CDR3 is made up of 14 amino acids. Germline CDR1 is LNHDA and CDR2 is SQIVND (reference sequence). The V end was cut by 3 bases, the J end by 3 bases, with 8 bases between. The CDR3 sequence is CASSIDFYTGELFF. As DNA, the CDR3 is TGTGCCAGTAGTATCGACTTTTACACCGGGGAGCTGTTTTTT.

About this clone itself: The sample holds other DNA sequences that translate to the same CDR3. This chain uses TRBV28 with TRBJ2-5; 9 positions match TRBD2. CDR1 and CDR2 from the germline V gene are MDHEN and SYDVKM. Trimming removed 2 bases from V and 1 base from J; junction bases left unmatched: 5. CDR3 size: 16 residues. The CDR3: CASSLVPTSGQETQYF. In nucleotides, the CDR3 is TGTGCCAGCAGTTTAGTCCCGACTAGCGGCCAAGAGACCCAGTACTTC.

This sequence joins TRBV13 and TRBJ1-3; a weak D match, TRBD1 (5 bases). The V end was cut by 1 base, the J end by 1 base, with 14 bases between. This CDR3 has 17 residues. CDR1 is PRHDT, CDR2 FYEKMQ, per germline (reference sequence). The CDR3 spells CASSLEKGQGSGNTIYF. The CDR3, as DNA: TGTGCCAGCAGCTTAGAGAAGGGGCAAGGGTCTGGAAACACCATATATTTT.

CDR3 bases: TGTGCCAGTAGTCCTGCCGAGACTGGACCGATGGTGGATACGCAGTATTTT. Its translation: CASSPAETGPMVDTQYF. V usage is TRBV19 and J usage is TRBJ2-3; the D is unclear. This CDR3 is 17 amino acids long. Trimming shortened V by 5 bases and J by 6 bases, and 24 bases separated the two germline ends. Germline CDR1 LNHDA, CDR2 SQIVND (reference sequence).

The chain links TRBV7-2 to TRBJ2-3; D not certain. The V and J ends lost 0 bases and 2 bases respectively, with 6 bases between them. The CDR3 runs 14 residues. Germline-derived CDR1 and CDR2 are SGHTA and FQGNSA. DNA for the CDR3: TGTGCCAGCAGCTTAGCGCCAGCCACAGATACGCAGTATTTT. It translates to CASSLAPATDTQYF.

The V call is TRBV2, the J call TRBJ2-3; 11 nucleotides match TRBD2. The CDR3 covers 16 residues. The ends lost 6 bases at V and 2 bases at J; junction bases unmatched: 7. The germline CDR1 and CDR2 sequences are SNHLY and FYNNEI. CDR3 DNA: TGTGCCAGCAGATACCTAGCGGGGGGTTACACAGATACGCAGTATTTT. Translating it yields CASRYLAGGYTDTQYF.

This sequence joins TRBV28 and TRBJ1-1; D is possibly TRBD1 (6 bases). The CDR3 is made up of 16 amino acids. Trimming removed 8 bases at V and 3 bases at J, with 22 bases between. CDR1 MDHEN and CDR2 SYDVKM come from the germline V gene. CDR3 loop: CASHPPRGGWDTEAFF. CDR3 in DNA: TGTGCCAGCCACCCTCCCAGGGGCGGATGGGACACTGAAGCTTTCTTT.

The genes are TRBV30 and TRBJ2-7; D is unresolved. V was clipped by 1 base and J by 2 bases, with 12 bases between them. The CDR3 totals 14 residues. Germline values: CDR1 GTSNPN, CDR2 SVGIG (reference sequence). The CDR3 sequence: CAWSGSSVPYEQYF. The DNA for the CDR3 is TGTGCCTGGAGTGGAAGCTCGGTCCCCTACGAGCAGTACTTC.

A few counts support this clone. V and J are TRBV19 and TRBJ2-3; no firm D call. The CDR3 is 15 amino acids. The V gene's germline CDR1 is LNHDA and CDR2 SQIVND (reference sequence). Trimming took 3 bases from V and 4 from J, leaving 14 bases between them. The CDR3 spells CASSIPWDSSDTQYF. The CDR3 bases are TGTGCCAGTAGTATTCCCTGGGATAGCTCAGATACGCAGTATTTT.

This chain links TRBV7-3 with TRBJ1-2, with 8 bases aligning to TRBD1. The CDR3 has 15 amino acids. CDR1 is SGHTA and CDR2 is FQGTGA in the germline V gene. V gave up 2 bases and J gave up 4 bases; unmatched junction bases: 6. The CDR3 DNA reads TGTGCCAGCAGCTTACGGACAGGGCCCCTCTATGGCTACACCTTC. It encodes CASSLRTGPLYGYTF.

This chain connects TRBV7-2 to TRBJ2-5; TRBD2 matches 7 bases. CDR1 is SGHTA and CDR2 is FQGNSA in the germline V gene. This CDR3 has 15 residues. J gave up 6 bases and V 6 bases, and 13 bases lay outside the gene matches. CDR3 residues: CASSFIGRGEQTQYF. The CDR3 bases are TGTGCCAGCAGTTTTATAGGGAGGGGTGAACAGACCCAGTACTTC.

CDR3 loop: CASILPLAGSRAQYF. CDR3 in DNA: TGTGCCAGCATCCTTCCACTAGCGGGAAGTAGAGCGCAGTATTTT. The chain carries TRBV2 and TRBJ2-3; TRBD2 matches at 10 bases. CDR1 and CDR2 (germline): SNHLY, FYNNEI. J gave up 10 bases and V 7 bases, and 14 bases lay outside the gene matches. The CDR3 has 15 amino acids.

The rearrangement uses TRBV9 and TRBJ2-7, with 11 nucleotides matching TRBD2. Germline V lookup: CDR1 SGDLS, CDR2 YYNGEE. The CDR3 length is 15 residues. Unmatched junction bases numbered 4, after V lost 2 bases and J lost 3 bases. The CDR3: CASSVGTSGGYEQYF. In nucleotides, the CDR3 is TGTGCCAGCAGCGTTGGGACTAGCGGAGGCTACGAGCAGTACTTC.

The table lists this clone with a few counts. The CDR3 here is CASRGTSGLTYEQYF. The CDR3 nucleotides are TGTGCCAGCAGAGGGACTAGCGGACTAACCTACGAGCAGTACTTC. This sequence joins TRBV28 and TRBJ2-7, with 11 nucleotides matching TRBD2. CDR1 is MDHEN and CDR2 is SYDVKM in the germline V gene. The CDR3 contains 15 residues. J lost 2 bases, V lost 6 bases, and 6 bases had no gene match.

The genes are TRBV12-5 and TRBJ1-1; 9 bases line up with TRBD1. The CDR3 contains 13 residues. Germline V gene lookup returns CDR1 LGHNT and CDR2 FRNRAP. V gave up 3 bases and J gave up 5 bases; unmatched junction bases: 1. The CDR3 sequence is CASGLDRGTEAFF. CDR3 in DNA: TGTGCTAGTGGTTTAGACAGGGGGACTGAAGCTTTCTTT.

V and J are TRBV19 and TRBJ2-2; 7 bases line up with TRBD2. The CDR3 runs 16 residues. The V gene's germline CDR1 is LNHDA and CDR2 SQIVND (reference sequence). Trimming at V came to 2 bases and at J to 0 bases, leaving 3 bases not matched to a gene. DNA of the CDR3: TGTGCCAGTAGTATACTAGCGGCACCGAACACCGGGGAGCTGTTTTTT. Encoded protein: CASSILAAPNTGELFF.

Points on this clone: This CDR3 is also generated by other DNA sequences in the sample. The J gene is TRBJ2-1, the V gene TRBV6-1; the D call may be TRBD1 or TRBD2 (5 bases each). The germline V gene encodes CDR1 MNHNS and CDR2 SASEGT. Trimming left V 3 bases short and J 4 bases short, with 16 bases between. The CDR3 covers 16 residues. CDR3 in amino acids: CASSDSGQAPYNEQFF. The DNA for the CDR3 is TGTGCCAGCAGTGATTCGGGGCAGGCTCCATACAATGAGCAGTTCTTC.

This sequence joins TRBV6-5 and TRBJ1-5; D is undetermined. Trimming left V 0 bases short and J 4 bases short, with 7 bases between. This CDR3 has 14 residues. The germline V gene encodes CDR1 MNHEY and CDR2 SVGAGI. The CDR3 sequence is CASSYSAGNQPQHF. CDR3 DNA sequence: TGTGCCAGCAGTTACTCTGCGGGGAATCAGCCCCAGCATTTT.

The chain carries TRBV19 and TRBJ2-1; TRBD2 aligns across 9 bases. The V and J ends lost 10 bases and 6 bases, in that order; junction bases with no gene match: 10. The germline gives CDR1 LNHDA, CDR2 SQIVND (reference sequence). The CDR3 is 14 residues long. Written as DNA, the CDR3 is TGTGCCACCAGTAGTTGGCGGGGGGGCAATGAGCAGTTCTTC. This gives the protein CATSSWRGGNEQFF.

This rearrangement joins TRBV19 to TRBJ2-6; the D is unclear. Looked up from germline, CDR1 is LNHDA and CDR2 is SQIVND (reference sequence). The CDR3 spans 13 residues. The ends were cut back, 6 bases at V and 2 bases at J, with 5 bases in the middle. The CDR3 coding sequence is TGTGCCAGTAGGACACCTGGGGCCAACGTCCTGACTTTC. This codes for CASRTPGANVLTF.

The V call is TRBV6-6, the J call TRBJ2-7; the match to TRBD1 covers 9 bases. Trimming cost V 6 bases and J 4 bases; bases outside gene matches: 10. Germline CDR1 is MNHNY and CDR2 is SVGAGI (reference sequence). CDR3 length equals 15 residues. The CDR3, as DNA: TGTGCCAGCAGATCTCCCGGGACAGGGATATACGAGCAGTACTTC. Its translation is CASRSPGTGIYEQYF.

This clone was counted a few times. V gene TRBV6-6 combines with J gene TRBJ1-4; tentatively, D is TRBD1 (6 bases). This CDR3 is 13 amino acids long. The germline V gene encodes CDR1 MNHNY and CDR2 SVGAGI (reference sequence). Trimming cost V 10 bases and J 6 bases, with 15 bases left between them. The CDR3 DNA is TGTGCCACCAATACAGGGCGTCATGAAAAACTGTTTTTT. It is translated as CATNTGRHEKLFF.

This chain uses TRBV5-1 with TRBJ2-3; 13 bases fit TRBD2. This CDR3 has 16 amino acids. V gave up 0 bases and J gave up 6 bases; unmatched junction bases: 4. Germline V CDR1 and CDR2: SGHRS, YFSETQ. CDR3 in DNA: TGCGCCAGCAGCTTGGTTGGGACTAGCGGGACGGATACGCAGTATTTT. Translating it yields CASSLVGTSGTDTQYF.

The chain has TRBV13 and TRBJ2-3; weak D call: TRBD2 (6 bases). The germline gives CDR1 PRHDT, CDR2 FYEKMQ (reference sequence). There are 15 residues in the CDR3. Trimming left V 11 bases short and J 0 bases short, with 18 bases between. In DNA form, the CDR3 reads TGTGCCTCTAGGGGAGGACCCGCTAGCACAGATACGCAGTATTTT. Protein product: CASRGGPASTDTQYF. The complete variable domain, with remaining parts taken from reference TRBV13 and TRBJ2-3, reads AAGVIQSPRHLIKEKRETATLKCYPIPRHDTVYWYQQGPGQDPQFLISFYEKMQSDKGSIPDRFSAQQFSDYHSELNMSSLELGDSALYFCASRGGPASTDTQYFGPGTRLTVL.

The rearrangement links TRBV4-1 to TRBJ1-2; D remains ambiguous. The germline gives CDR1 MGHRA, CDR2 YSYEKL. Trimming cost V 0 bases and J 4 bases, with 24 bases left between them. The CDR3 totals 19 residues. The DNA for the CDR3 is TGCGCCAGCAGCCAAGAATCCCCACGTGGGGTCGGGTTGCTCTATGGCTACACCTTC. This encodes CASSQESPRGVGLLYGYTF.

In regard to this clone: At one end the junction does not follow the germline gene, possibly because of a read error. The chain joins TRBV25-1 to TRBJ2-5; tentatively, D is TRBD1 (7 bases). Germline lookup yields CDR1 MGHDK and CDR2 SYGVNS. The CDR3 is 15 residues long. The CDR3 sequence: CASTEAGRGKETQYF. The DNA of the CDR3 is TGTGCCAGCACTGAAGCGGGCAGGGGGAAAGAGACCCAGTACTTC. Full variable domain (missing parts from reference TRBV25-1 and TRBJ2-5): EADIYQTPRYLVIGTGKKITLECSQTMGHDKMYWYQQDPGMELHLIHYSYGVNSTEKGDLSSESTVSRIRTEHFPLTLESARPSHTSQYLCASTEAGRGKETQYFGPGTRLLVL.

The chain combines TRBV14 with TRBJ2-5, with D perhaps matching TRBD2 (7 bases). The V and J ends lost 5 bases and 5 bases respectively, with 18 bases between them. This CDR3 spans 15 amino acids. The V gene's germline CDR1 is SGHDN and CDR2 FVKESK. CDR3 sequence: CASSFTGRGGETQYF. In DNA, the CDR3 is TGTGCCAGCAGCTTCACAGGGCGGGGAGGGGAGACCCAGTACTTC.

A note on this clone: A far bigger clonotype differs at one base, so this is likely a read error. The chain carries TRBV7-9 and TRBJ2-1; a weak D match, TRBD2 (6 bases). CDR3 size: 19 residues. Germline V gene lookup returns CDR1 SEHNR and CDR2 FQNEAQ (reference sequence). V was pared by 5 bases and J by 0 bases, with 23 bases between. CDR3 loop: CASSQESVGTESSYNEQFF. DNA of the CDR3: TGTGCCAGCAGCCAAGAGTCGGTCGGGACTGAAAGCTCCTACAATGAGCAGTTCTTC.

The J gene is TRBJ1-4, the V gene TRBV19; TRBD1 matches at 7 bases. The CDR3 contains 13 residues. Germline CDR1 and CDR2: LNHDA and SQIVND (reference sequence). Unmatched junction bases numbered 2, after V lost 4 bases and J lost 6 bases. The CDR3 DNA reads as TGTGCCAGTAGTAGGGGACAGTATGAAAAACTGTTTTTT. Translated, it gives CASSRGQYEKLFF.

This clone was observed a handful of times. This chain uses TRBV19 with TRBJ2-4, with 10 bases lining up with TRBD2. The CDR3 covers 18 residues. Trimming took 3 bases from V and 7 from J; bases not matched to a gene: 15. The germline V gene encodes CDR1 LNHDA and CDR2 SQIVND (reference sequence). The CDR3 is CASSITNQREGRGNIQYF. The DNA for the CDR3 is TGTGCCAGTAGTATTACGAATCAGCGGGAGGGCCGAGGGAACATTCAGTACTTC. The whole variable domain, filled in from reference TRBV19 and TRBJ2-4, reads DGGITQSPKYLFRKEGQNVTLSCEQNLNHDAMYWYRQDPGQGLRLIYYSQIVNDFQKGDIAEGYSVSREKKESFPLTVTSAQKNPTAFYLCASSITNQREGRGNIQYFGAGTRLSVL.

V is TRBV5-8 and J is TRBJ1-1, with D unresolved. The germline CDR1 and CDR2 sequences are SGHTS and YDEGEE. The CDR3 runs to 14 residues. Deletions cut 0 bases from V and 1 base from J, with 7 bases between. The CDR3 loop is CASSLVRGNTEAFF. Here the CDR3 DNA reads TGTGCCAGCAGCTTGGTACGGGGGAACACTGAAGCTTTCTTT.